The source of this TCR beta chain is a study of monozygotic twins with inflammatory bowel disease. Nested amplification of TCRalpha and TCRbeta cDNA involved two PCRs of roughly 16 and 10 cycles. After re-calling the 5' RACE reads, TCRdb lists one entry per CDR3 protein, DNA absent. The table lists about 380,000 distinct CDR3 sequences. The V gene's germline CDR1 is DFQATT and CDR2 SNEGSKA (reference sequence). The CDR3 spans 16 residues. The specimen sequenced was blood. V and J are TRBV20-1 and TRBJ2-2; TCRdb returns TRBD2, unconfirmable since there is no DNA. This receptor was identified in a human donor with ulcerative colitis or Crohn's disease, or a healthy co-twin of an affected twin (not recorded which). The chain's CDR3 is CSARAPGLAGTGELFF.